This T cell receptor beta chain was documented in a study of blood T cell repertoires in COVID-19. The overall study: Sample material is recorded as cDNA or gDNA derived from T cells, B-cell-depleted T cells, or PBMCs.

Profiled with immunoSEQ multiplex PCR; TCRdb holds only in-frame clones, not every one. The data hold around 190,000 clones, with about 86% observed a single time. Sequencing input: peripheral blood. The receptor comes from a man in his 70s with active or convalescent COVID-19.

The CDR3 is CASSFQARNTEAFF. The CDR3 bases are TGTGCCAGCAGCTTCCAGGCGAGGAACACTGAAGCTTTCTTT. The genes are TRBV7-8 and TRBJ1-1; D remains unclear. The CDR3 contains 14 residues. Between the trimmed V and J ends, which lost 3 bases and 1 base, there was a span of 9 bases. Germline CDR1 and CDR2: SGHVS and FQNEAQ.